This T cell receptor (beta chain) was identified in a study of blood T cell repertoires in COVID-19. Method: immunoSEQ multiplex PCR; TCRdb's copy keeps in-frame clones and lacks some. Of about 250,000 clones listed, nearly 90% were seen once; the top ten hold around 3%. This CDR3 comprises 16 residues. J lost 6 bases, V lost 4 bases, and 13 bases had no gene match. The germline gives CDR1 SGHRS, CDR2 YFSETQ. V and J are TRBV5-1 and TRBJ1-2, with 9 bases fitting TRBD1. This TCR was sampled from a man between 18 and 35 years old with active or convalescent COVID-19. The specimen sequenced was peripheral blood. The CDR3 DNA follows: TGCGCCAGCAGCCCCTATCCCGGGACAGGGTTTAATGGCTACACCTTC. This translates into CASSPYPGTGFNGYTF.